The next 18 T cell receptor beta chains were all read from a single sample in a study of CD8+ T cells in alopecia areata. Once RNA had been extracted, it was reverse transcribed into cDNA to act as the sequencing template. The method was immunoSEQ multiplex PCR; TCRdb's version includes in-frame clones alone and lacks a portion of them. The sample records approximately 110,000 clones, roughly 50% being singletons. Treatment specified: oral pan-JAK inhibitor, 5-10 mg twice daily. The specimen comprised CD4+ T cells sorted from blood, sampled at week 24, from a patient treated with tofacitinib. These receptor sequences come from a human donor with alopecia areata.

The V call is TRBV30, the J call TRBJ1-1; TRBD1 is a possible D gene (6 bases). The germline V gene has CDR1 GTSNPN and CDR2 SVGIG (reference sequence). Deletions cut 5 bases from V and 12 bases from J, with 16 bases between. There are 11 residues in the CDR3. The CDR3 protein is CAWGGTAATFF. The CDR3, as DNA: TGTGCCTGGGGGGGCACGGCAGCCACTTTCTTT.

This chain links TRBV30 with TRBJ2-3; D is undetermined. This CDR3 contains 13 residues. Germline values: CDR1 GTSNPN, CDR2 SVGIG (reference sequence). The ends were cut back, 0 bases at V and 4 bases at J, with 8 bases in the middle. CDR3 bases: TGTGCCTGGAGTGTACTAAGCCCAGATACGCAGTATTTT. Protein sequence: CAWSVLSPDTQYF.

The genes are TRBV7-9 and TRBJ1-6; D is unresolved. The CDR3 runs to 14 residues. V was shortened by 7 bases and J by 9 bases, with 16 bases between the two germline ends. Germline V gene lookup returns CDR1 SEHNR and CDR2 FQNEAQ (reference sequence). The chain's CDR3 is CASNLAVVGSPLHF. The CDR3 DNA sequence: TGTGCCAGCAACCTCGCGGTGGTTGGTTCACCCCTCCACTTT. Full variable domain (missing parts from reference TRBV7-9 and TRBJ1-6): DTGVSQNPRHKITKRGQNVTFRCDPISEHNRLYWYRQTLGQGPEFLTYFQNEAQLEKSRLLSDRFSAERPKGSFSTLEIQRTEQGDSAMYLCASNLAVVGSPLHFGNGTRLTVT.

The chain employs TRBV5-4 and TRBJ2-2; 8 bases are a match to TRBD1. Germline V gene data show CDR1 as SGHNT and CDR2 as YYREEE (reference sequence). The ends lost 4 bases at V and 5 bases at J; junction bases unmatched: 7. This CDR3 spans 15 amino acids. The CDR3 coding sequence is TGTGCCAGCAGCACCCGACAGGGGAAAACCGGGGAGCTGTTTTTT. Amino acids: CASSTRQGKTGELFF.

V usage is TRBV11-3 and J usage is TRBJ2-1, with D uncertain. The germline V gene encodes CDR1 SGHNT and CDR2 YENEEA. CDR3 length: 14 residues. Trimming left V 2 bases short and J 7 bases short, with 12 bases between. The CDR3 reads CASSLNQAANEQFF. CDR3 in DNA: TGTGCCAGCAGCTTAAACCAGGCGGCAAATGAGCAGTTCTTC.

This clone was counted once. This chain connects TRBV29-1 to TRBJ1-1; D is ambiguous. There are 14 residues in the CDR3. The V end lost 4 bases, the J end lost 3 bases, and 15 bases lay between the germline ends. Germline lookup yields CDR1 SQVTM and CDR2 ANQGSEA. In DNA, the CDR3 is TGCAGCGTTGGTAAGGTTCTTATCGACACTGAAGCTTTCTTT. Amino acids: CSVGKVLIDTEAFF.

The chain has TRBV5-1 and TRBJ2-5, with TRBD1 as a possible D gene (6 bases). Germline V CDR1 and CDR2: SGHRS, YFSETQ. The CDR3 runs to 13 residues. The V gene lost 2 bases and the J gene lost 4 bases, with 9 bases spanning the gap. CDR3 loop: CASSFQGRETQYF. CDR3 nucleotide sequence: TGCGCCAGCAGCTTCCAGGGGCGAGAGACCCAGTACTTC.

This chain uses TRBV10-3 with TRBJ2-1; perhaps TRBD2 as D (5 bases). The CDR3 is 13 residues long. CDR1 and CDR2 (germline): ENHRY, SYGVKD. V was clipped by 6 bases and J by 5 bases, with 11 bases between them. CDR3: CAIREADHNEQFF. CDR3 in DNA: TGTGCCATCAGGGAGGCGGATCACAATGAGCAGTTCTTC.

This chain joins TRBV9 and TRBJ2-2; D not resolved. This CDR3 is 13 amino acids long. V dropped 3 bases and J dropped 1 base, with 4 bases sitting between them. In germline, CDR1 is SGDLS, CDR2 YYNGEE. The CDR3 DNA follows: TGTGCCAGCAGCGATGGGAACACCGGGGAGCTGTTTTTT. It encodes CASSDGNTGELFF.

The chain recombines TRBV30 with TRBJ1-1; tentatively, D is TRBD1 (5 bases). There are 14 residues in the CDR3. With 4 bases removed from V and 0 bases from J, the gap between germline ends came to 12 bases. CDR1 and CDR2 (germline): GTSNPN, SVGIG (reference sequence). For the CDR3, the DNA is TGTGCCTGGAATGAAGGGGTAATGAACACTGAAGCTTTCTTT. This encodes CAWNEGVMNTEAFF.

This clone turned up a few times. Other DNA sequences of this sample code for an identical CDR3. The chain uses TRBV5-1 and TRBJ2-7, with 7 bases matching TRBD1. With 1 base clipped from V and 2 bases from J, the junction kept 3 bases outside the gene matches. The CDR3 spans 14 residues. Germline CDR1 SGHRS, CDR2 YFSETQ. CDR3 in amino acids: CASSLTGEAYEQYF. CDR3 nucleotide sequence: TGCGCCAGCAGCTTGACAGGGGAAGCCTACGAGCAGTACTTC.

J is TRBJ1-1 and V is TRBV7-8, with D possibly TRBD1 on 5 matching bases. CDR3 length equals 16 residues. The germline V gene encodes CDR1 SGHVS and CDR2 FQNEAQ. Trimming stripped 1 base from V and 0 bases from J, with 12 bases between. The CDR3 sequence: CASSLGGEGMNTEAFF. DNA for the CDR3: TGTGCCAGCAGCTTAGGGGGGGAAGGAATGAACACTGAAGCTTTCTTT. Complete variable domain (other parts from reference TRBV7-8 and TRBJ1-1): GAGVSQSPRYKVAKRGQDVALRCDPISGHVSLFWYQQALGQGPEFLTYFQNEAQLDKSGLPSDRFFAERPEGSVSTLKIQRTQQEDSAVYLCASSLGGEGMNTEAFFGQGTRLTVV.

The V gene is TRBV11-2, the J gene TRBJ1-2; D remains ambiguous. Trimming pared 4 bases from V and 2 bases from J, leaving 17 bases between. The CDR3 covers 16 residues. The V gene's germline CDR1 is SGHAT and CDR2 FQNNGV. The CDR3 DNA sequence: TGTGCCAGCAGCTCAATTAGGAGTATTGACAACTATGGCTACACCTTC. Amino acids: CASSSIRSIDNYGYTF.

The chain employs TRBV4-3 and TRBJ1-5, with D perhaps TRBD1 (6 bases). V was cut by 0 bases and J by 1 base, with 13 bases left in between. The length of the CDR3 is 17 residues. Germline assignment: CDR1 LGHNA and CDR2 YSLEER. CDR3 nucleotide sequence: TGCGCCAGCAGCCAAGATCTAGGCACAGGGAGCAATCAGCCCCAGCATTTT. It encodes CASSQDLGTGSNQPQHF.

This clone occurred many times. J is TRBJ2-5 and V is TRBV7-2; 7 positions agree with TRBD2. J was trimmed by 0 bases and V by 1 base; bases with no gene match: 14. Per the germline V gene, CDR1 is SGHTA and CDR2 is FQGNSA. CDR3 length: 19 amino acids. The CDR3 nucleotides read TGTGCCAGCAGCTTAGTTGGGACTCGTGGGACTAAGTACCAAGAGACCCAGTACTTC. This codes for CASSLVGTRGTKYQETQYF.

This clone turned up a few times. In DNA, the CDR3 is TGCAGCGTCCTTGGGGGAGGTGGCTACACCTTC. Translating it yields CSVLGGGGYTF. The V call is TRBV29-1, the J call TRBJ1-2; D might be TRBD1 (5 bases). The CDR3 loop spans 11 amino acids. Per the germline V gene, CDR1 is SQVTM and CDR2 is ANQGSEA. V was shortened by 6 bases and J by 7 bases, with 12 bases between the two germline ends.

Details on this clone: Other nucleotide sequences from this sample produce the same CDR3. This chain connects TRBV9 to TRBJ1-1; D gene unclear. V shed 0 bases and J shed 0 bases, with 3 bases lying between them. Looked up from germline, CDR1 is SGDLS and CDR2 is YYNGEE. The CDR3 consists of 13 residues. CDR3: CASSVEMNTEAFF. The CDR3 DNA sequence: TGTGCCAGCAGCGTAGAGATGAACACTGAAGCTTTCTTT.

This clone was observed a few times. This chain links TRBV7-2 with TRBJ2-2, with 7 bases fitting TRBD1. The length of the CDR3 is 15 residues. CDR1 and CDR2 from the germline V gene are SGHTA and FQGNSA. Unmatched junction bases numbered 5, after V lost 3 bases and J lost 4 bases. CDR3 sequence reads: CASSFPTGATGELFF. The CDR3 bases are TGTGCCAGCAGCTTTCCTACAGGGGCCACCGGGGAGCTGTTTTTT.